Listed here is a single TCR beta chain. The sample belongs to a study of shared T cell receptors in the human thymus. CDR3 size: 15 residues. Germline trimming cut 1 base from V and 3 bases from J; bases unmatched to any gene: 3. CDR1 SEHNR and CDR2 FQNEAQ come from the germline V gene (reference sequence). The table came from immunoSEQ multiplex PCR; TCRdb's copy has only in-frame clones and leaves some out. Of 700,000 to 750,000 clones in the sample, 80% to 90% were seen once. The same data also went into a second study, on human thymus T cells. That paper states: Corrective surgery for congenital heart defects was being performed on the healthy Finnish infants who served as donors. The study used thymus tissue resected during corrective heart surgery. There appeared to be biased usage of V and J genes in thymic and blood repertoires. Unrelated individuals had highly overlapping thymic repertoires, as reported in related research.

This receptor was identified in a girl under three years old with a congenital heart defect. The specimen sequenced was thymocytes. The genes are TRBV7-9 and TRBJ2-5; 9 bases match TRBD2. In DNA form, the CDR3 reads TGTGCCAGCAGCTTAGAGGTAGCGGGGGAAGAGACCCAGTACTTC. Translating gives CASSLEVAGEETQYF. The full variable domain, rest sourced from reference TRBV7-9 and TRBJ2-5, is DTGVSQNPRHKITKRGQNVTFRCDPISEHNRLYWYRQTLGQGPEFLTYFQNEAQLEKSRLLSDRFSAERPKGSFSTLEIQRTEQGDSAMYLCASSLEVAGEETQYFGPGTRLLVL.